This T cell receptor (beta chain) was found in a study of blood T cell repertoires in COVID-19. Study context: COVID-19 samples from acute and convalescent phases originated in the United States, Italy and Spain. In each case, the material was cDNA or gDNA derived from T cells, B-cell-depleted T cells, or PBMCs.

Original processing notes: Nucleated cell number was recorded as an estimate derived from reference gene primer amplification. The assay was immunoSEQ multiplex PCR, and TCRdb's table has in-frame clones only and misses some. V, J and clone size derive from that table, while D and trimming were established from the DNA sequence. The sample consists of roughly 170,000 clones, about 85% of them appearing once. The material sequenced was peripheral blood. The receptor was isolated from a man aged 55 to 70 who had recovered from COVID-19.

The CDR3 DNA follows: TGTGCCAGCAGTCCCCGAGGCAGGGGTGGAAACACCATATATTTT. Protein product: CASSPRGRGGNTIYF. The chain combines TRBV7-8 with TRBJ1-3, with D perhaps TRBD1 (6 bases). Germline V gene lookup returns CDR1 SGHVS and CDR2 FQNEAQ. There are 15 residues in the CDR3. V dropped 6 bases and J dropped 3 bases, with 15 bases sitting between them.